The 30 T cell receptor beta chains below all came from one sample that was sequenced in a study of T cell changes during pregnancy in multiple sclerosis. Libraries were prepared by immunoSEQ multiplex PCR; TCRdb keeps only in-frame clonotypes and omits some of them. The sample contains tens of thousands of clones, around 90% of which appear only once. The material was peripheral blood, obtained in the second trimester of pregnancy. These receptors all stem from a female donor with multiple sclerosis, enrolled in a pregnancy study.

CDR3 in DNA: TGCGCCAGCAGCATCCCGGGAGTTAAACAAGAGACCCAGTACTTC. It is translated as CASSIPGVKQETQYF. V is TRBV5-1 and J is TRBJ2-5; perhaps TRBD2 as D (6 bases). The CDR3 extends over 15 amino acids. V was cut by 4 bases and J by 2 bases, with 15 bases left in between. Germline assignment: CDR1 SGHRS and CDR2 YFSETQ.

This clone has just one count. The chain uses TRBV28 and TRBJ1-5; perhaps TRBD1 as D (5 bases). The CDR3 is 16 residues long. CDR1 and CDR2 from the germline V gene are MDHEN and SYDVKM. Deletions cut 1 base from V and 6 bases from J, with 16 bases between. CDR3 region: CASSLYGRGRGQPQHF. In nucleotides, the CDR3 is TGTGCCAGCAGTTTATACGGTAGGGGAAGGGGTCAGCCCCAGCATTTT.

This chain joins TRBV5-1 and TRBJ2-5; tentatively, D is TRBD1 (6 bases). Germline loops: CDR1 SGHRS, CDR2 YFSETQ. V was clipped by 3 bases and J by 2 bases, with 8 bases between them. This CDR3 is 13 amino acids long. CDR3 amino acids: CASSYGQQETQYF. In nucleotides, the CDR3 is TGCGCCAGCAGCTATGGACAGCAAGAGACCCAGTACTTC.

V is TRBV18 and J is TRBJ1-1; 9 nucleotides align to TRBD1. J was trimmed by 2 bases and V by 4 bases; bases with no gene match: 17. CDR1 and CDR2 (germline): KGHSH, LQKENI. The CDR3 contains 19 residues. For the CDR3, the DNA is TGTGCCAGCTCACTCGTTGAACTCGGGACAGGGATGAGTAACACTGAAGCTTTCTTT. Translating it yields CASSLVELGTGMSNTEAFF.

This sequence joins TRBV7-2 and TRBJ1-2; 7 positions match TRBD1. This CDR3 spans 15 amino acids. V dropped 1 base and J dropped 3; count of bases not matched to a gene: 5. Germline V CDR1 and CDR2: SGHTA, FQGNSA. The CDR3 here is CASSLGQGEYYGYTF. DNA of the CDR3: TGTGCCAGCAGCTTAGGACAGGGCGAATACTATGGCTACACCTTC. Looking up the rest from reference TRBV7-2 and TRBJ1-2 gives the full variable domain: GAGVSQSPSNKVTEKGKDVELRCDPISGHTALYWYRQSLGQGLEFLIYFQGNSAPDKSGLPSDRFSAERTGGSVSTLTIQRTQQEDSAVYLCASSLGQGEYYGYTFGSGTRLTVV.

V usage is TRBV7-2 and J usage is TRBJ2-5; the match to TRBD2 covers 7 bases. This CDR3 is 14 amino acids long. Germline CDR1 reads SGHTA; CDR2 reads FQGNSA. The V gene end was trimmed by 5 bases and the J gene end by 5 bases; junction bases not matched to a gene: 8. The CDR3 loop is CASSQQGAGETQYF. The CDR3 DNA follows: TGTGCCAGCAGCCAGCAGGGAGCGGGGGAGACCCAGTACTTC.

This chain uses TRBV4-3 with TRBJ2-1, with 7 bases fitting TRBD2. The germline V gene has CDR1 LGHNA and CDR2 YSLEER. The ends lost 0 bases at V and 4 bases at J; junction bases unmatched: 6. The CDR3 spans 16 residues. As DNA, the CDR3 is TGCGCCAGCAGCCAAGAGGGGGGGGTACTGTACAATGAGCAGTTCTTC. Translating it yields CASSQEGGVLYNEQFF.

The J gene is TRBJ2-7, the V gene TRBV6-1; 7 bases match TRBD1. CDR3 length equals 15 residues. CDR1 and CDR2 (germline): MNHNS, SASEGT. V was clipped by 2 bases and J by 2 bases; unmatched bases: 6. This CDR3 is CASSEMTGRPYEQYF. CDR3 nucleotides: TGTGCCAGCAGTGAAATGACAGGGCGTCCCTACGAGCAGTACTTC.

This chain connects TRBV5-1 to TRBJ2-7; TRBD2 matches at 9 bases. J lost 2 bases, V lost 3 bases, and 3 bases had no gene match. CDR3 length: 14 residues. Germline V gene sequence: CDR1 SGHRS, CDR2 YFSETQ. CDR3 DNA: TGCGCCAGCAGCTCGACTAGCGGTCCCTACGAGCAGTACTTC. Translated, it gives CASSSTSGPYEQYF.

The chain carries TRBV6-1 and TRBJ1-1; D is ambiguous. The CDR3 covers 15 residues. V was cut by 4 bases and J by 3 bases, with 15 bases left in between. From germline, CDR1 is MNHNS and CDR2 SASEGT. CDR3 loop: CASSVFHSADTEAFF. The CDR3 nucleotides read TGTGCCAGCAGTGTGTTTCATTCGGCGGACACTGAAGCTTTCTTT.

The CDR3 region has the DNA TGCAGCGTCGCAATAGCCCACGGCACAGATACGCAGTATTTT. Residues: CSVAIAHGTDTQYF. This chain joins TRBV29-1 and TRBJ2-3, with D unclear. Looked up from germline, CDR1 is SQVTM and CDR2 is ANQGSEA. This CDR3 comprises 14 residues. The V end was cut by 6 bases, the J end by 1 base, with 14 bases between.

CDR3 DNA: TGTGCCAGCAGTTTACCCCCGGGGGTAAGGGAGCTGTTTTTT. It yields the protein CASSLPPGVRELFF. The V gene is TRBV28, the J gene TRBJ2-2; tentative D call: TRBD2 (6 bases). Germline assignment: CDR1 MDHEN and CDR2 SYDVKM. The CDR3 totals 14 residues. Trimming took 2 bases from V and 9 from J, leaving 13 bases between them.

The V call is TRBV7-2, the J call TRBJ2-2; 11 nucleotides line up with TRBD2. The CDR3 runs 18 residues. Trimming cost V 2 bases and J 1 base; bases outside gene matches: 6. Germline CDR1 is SGHTA and CDR2 is FQGNSA. This CDR3 is CASSLRPGTSGNTGELFF. CDR3 in DNA: TGTGCCAGCAGCTTACGCCCGGGGACTAGCGGGAACACCGGGGAGCTGTTTTTT.

The V call is TRBV5-1, the J call TRBJ1-1, with 10 bases matching TRBD1. Germline CDR1 SGHRS, CDR2 YFSETQ. After removal of 4 bases from V and 4 bases from J, the junction contained 4 bases not matched to a gene. This CDR3 contains 14 residues. CDR3 DNA: TGCGCCAGCAGCCTGACAGGGGGCCCCACTGAAGCTTTCTTT. Its protein product is CASSLTGGPTEAFF.

This chain connects TRBV14 to TRBJ2-3; tentative D call: TRBD2 (6 bases). Germline V gene data show CDR1 as SGHDN and CDR2 as FVKESK. V was trimmed by 4 bases and J by 2 bases, leaving 10 bases between them. This CDR3 region has 14 residues. The CDR3 DNA reads TGTGCCAGCAGCCCGACGGGAGTCACAGATACGCAGTATTTT. Translation: CASSPTGVTDTQYF.

This clone was detected once. The chain uses TRBV27 and TRBJ2-2, with a possible D match to TRBD2 (6 bases). Germline V CDR1 and CDR2: MNHEY, SMNVEV (reference sequence). V dropped 6 bases and J dropped 7 bases, with 15 bases sitting between them. The CDR3 runs 14 residues. CDR3 DNA sequence: TGTGCCAGCAGCCGCGGGATACAAGGCGGGGAGCTGTTTTTT. Translating gives CASSRGIQGGELFF.

This sequence joins TRBV5-6 and TRBJ2-3, with 9 bases fitting TRBD2. V trimming: 1 base; J trimming: 4 bases; junction bases outside the gene matches: 4. The CDR3 length is 15 residues. Germline assignment: CDR1 SGHDT and CDR2 YYEEEE. CDR3 in DNA: TGTGCCAGCAGCTTGTTGGCGGGGGGGCCAGATACGCAGTATTTT. It encodes CASSLLAGGPDTQYF.

The chain is built from TRBV7-6 and TRBJ2-3; TRBD2 agrees at 8 bases. The CDR3 consists of 15 residues. Germline assignment: CDR1 SGHVS and CDR2 FNYEAQ. Germline trimming cut 2 bases from V and 6 bases from J; bases unmatched to any gene: 7. The CDR3 loop is CASSLSGGTKDTQYF. For the CDR3, the DNA is TGTGCCAGCAGCTTATCGGGGGGGACCAAGGATACGCAGTATTTT.

Of note for this clone: One junction end does not reproduce the germline sequence, and a read error may be involved. V gene TRBV6-1 combines with J gene TRBJ2-2; no firm D call. The CDR3 is 13 amino acids. CDR1 and CDR2 from the germline V gene are MNHNS and SASEGT. CDR3 residues: CARSDTNTGELFF. The CDR3 DNA reads as TGTGCCAGAAGTGACACGAACACCGGGGAGCTGTTTTTT.

The chain recombines TRBV11-3 with TRBJ2-2; TRBD2 matches at 7 bases. Germline CDR1 is SGHNT and CDR2 is YENEEA. The V gene end was trimmed by 5 bases and the J gene end by 4 bases; junction bases not matched to a gene: 7. The CDR3 sequence is 15 residues long. Written as DNA, the CDR3 is TGTGCCAGCAGCAGATCCTGGGGGGGCACCGGGGAGCTGTTTTTT. It codes for CASSRSWGGTGELFF.

The chain is built from TRBV7-9 and TRBJ1-6; perhaps TRBD1 as D (6 bases). CDR3 size: 14 residues. CDR1 SEHNR and CDR2 FQNEAQ come from the germline V gene (reference sequence). V shed 2 bases and J shed 8 bases, with 10 bases lying between them. Here the CDR3 reads CASSLLQGDSPLHF. DNA for the CDR3: TGTGCCAGCAGCTTATTACAGGGAGATTCACCCCTCCACTTT.

The V call is TRBV18, the J call TRBJ1-1, with D hard to call. V dropped 3 bases and J dropped 1 base, with 9 bases sitting between them. This CDR3 comprises 14 residues. From germline, CDR1 is KGHSH and CDR2 LQKENI. CDR3 protein: CASSPRGTNTEAFF. CDR3 DNA: TGTGCCAGCTCACCGCGGGGAACGAACACTGAAGCTTTCTTT.

This chain links TRBV19 with TRBJ2-1; D gene ambiguous. Germline-derived CDR1 and CDR2 are LNHDA and SQIVND (reference sequence). There are 14 residues in the CDR3. V was trimmed by 7 bases and J by 0 bases, leaving 10 bases between them. The CDR3 region has the DNA TGTGCCAGTAAGTCGCGGAGCTCCTACAATGAGCAGTTCTTC. Protein product: CASKSRSSYNEQFF.

The chain joins TRBV5-1 to TRBJ2-1; 8 bases map to TRBD1. Trimming cost V 3 bases and J 8 bases; bases outside gene matches: 7. The CDR3 covers 14 residues. Germline-derived CDR1 and CDR2 are SGHRS and YFSETQ. CDR3 nucleotides: TGCGCCAGCAGCTACGGACAGGGAAGGGATGAGCAGTTCTTC. It codes for CASSYGQGRDEQFF.

This clone was seen a single time. CDR3 loop: CASSFSTGAGPLHF. The CDR3 DNA sequence: TGCGCCAGCAGCTTTAGCACAGGGGCAGGCCCCCTCCACTTT. The gene calls are TRBV5-1 and TRBJ1-6, with 7 bases matching TRBD1. The germline V gene encodes CDR1 SGHRS and CDR2 YFSETQ. The CDR3 runs to 14 residues. V shed 2 bases and J 13 bases; nucleotides not matched to a gene: 9.

The chain combines TRBV9 with TRBJ1-2; tentative D call: TRBD1 (5 bases). From germline, CDR1 is SGDLS and CDR2 YYNGEE. The CDR3 has 15 residues. V lost 4 bases to trimming and J lost 4 bases, with 17 bases between them. The CDR3 is CASSTGKGKGYGYTF. CDR3 in DNA: TGTGCCAGCAGCACCGGAAAGGGGAAGGGCTATGGCTACACCTTC. Complete variable domain (other parts from reference TRBV9 and TRBJ1-2): DSGVTQTPKHLITATGQRVTLRCSPRSGDLSVYWYQQSLDQGLQFLIQYYNGEERAKGNILERFSAQQFPDLHSELNLSSLELGDSALYFCASSTGKGKGYGYTFGSGTRLTVV.

For the CDR3, the DNA is TGTGCCTGGATAAGACAGCTGAACACTGAAGCTTTCTTT. Residues: CAWIRQLNTEAFF. The chain employs TRBV30 and TRBJ1-1, with TRBD1 as a possible D gene (5 bases). The CDR3 loop spans 13 amino acids. V lost 4 bases and J lost 0, with 9 bases in between. The germline gives CDR1 GTSNPN, CDR2 SVGIG (reference sequence).

The chain carries TRBV9 and TRBJ2-1, with a possible D match to TRBD1 (6 bases). Trimming took 3 bases from V and 9 from J, leaving 19 bases between them. CDR1 and CDR2 (germline): SGDLS, YYNGEE. The length of the CDR3 is 15 residues. The CDR3 reads CASSAAGTQASEQFF. CDR3 in DNA: TGTGCCAGCAGCGCTGCCGGGACACAGGCCAGTGAGCAGTTCTTC.

The V call is TRBV19, the J call TRBJ2-7; D might be TRBD2 (5 bases). The V and J ends lost 5 bases and 2 bases respectively, with 13 bases between them. The CDR3 runs to 14 residues. Germline lookup yields CDR1 LNHDA and CDR2 SQIVND (reference sequence). The DNA for the CDR3 is TGTGCCAGTAGTCAAGGGAGCGCTCCCTACGAGCAGTACTTC. Protein product: CASSQGSAPYEQYF. Full variable domain (rest looked up from reference TRBV19 and TRBJ2-7): DGGITQSPKYLFRKEGQNVTLSCEQNLNHDAMYWYRQDPGQGLRLIYYSQIVNDFQKGDIAEGYSVSREKKESFPLTVTSAQKNPTAFYLCASSQGSAPYEQYFGPGTRLTVT.

This clone appeared once. The V and J genes are TRBV6-6 and TRBJ2-5, with D unresolved. V was shortened by 2 bases and J by 2 bases, with 12 bases between the two germline ends. There are 15 residues in the CDR3. Looked up from germline, CDR1 is MNHNY and CDR2 is SVGAGI (reference sequence). This CDR3 reads CASSYDPNRQETQYF. The CDR3 bases are TGTGCCAGCAGTTACGATCCGAACAGACAAGAGACCCAGTACTTC.